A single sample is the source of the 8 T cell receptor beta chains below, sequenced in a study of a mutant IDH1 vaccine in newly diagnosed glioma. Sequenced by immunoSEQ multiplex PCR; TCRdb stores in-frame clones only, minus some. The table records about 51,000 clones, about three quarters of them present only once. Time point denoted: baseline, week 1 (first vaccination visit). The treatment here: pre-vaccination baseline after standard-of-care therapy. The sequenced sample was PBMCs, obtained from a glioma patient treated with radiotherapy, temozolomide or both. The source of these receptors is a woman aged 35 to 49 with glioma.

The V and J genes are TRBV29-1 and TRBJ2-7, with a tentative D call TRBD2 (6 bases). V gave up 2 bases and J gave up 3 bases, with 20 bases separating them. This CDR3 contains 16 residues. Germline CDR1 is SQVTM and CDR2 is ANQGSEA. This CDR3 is CSVEIILPGLIYEQYF. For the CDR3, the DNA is TGCAGCGTTGAAATTATCCTTCCGGGACTGATCTACGAGCAGTACTTC.

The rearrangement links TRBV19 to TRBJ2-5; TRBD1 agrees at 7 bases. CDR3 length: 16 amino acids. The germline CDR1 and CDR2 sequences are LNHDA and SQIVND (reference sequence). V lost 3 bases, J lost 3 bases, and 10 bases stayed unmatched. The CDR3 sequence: CASSMRHRGAEETQYF. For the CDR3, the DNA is TGTGCCAGTAGTATGCGGCACAGGGGCGCCGAAGAGACCCAGTACTTC.

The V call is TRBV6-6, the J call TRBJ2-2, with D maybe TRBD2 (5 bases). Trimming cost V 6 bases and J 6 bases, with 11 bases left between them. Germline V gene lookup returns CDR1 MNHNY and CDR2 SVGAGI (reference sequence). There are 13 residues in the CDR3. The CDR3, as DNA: TGTGCCAGCAGAGGAAGAGGGCCCGGGGAGCTGTTTTTT. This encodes CASRGRGPGELFF.

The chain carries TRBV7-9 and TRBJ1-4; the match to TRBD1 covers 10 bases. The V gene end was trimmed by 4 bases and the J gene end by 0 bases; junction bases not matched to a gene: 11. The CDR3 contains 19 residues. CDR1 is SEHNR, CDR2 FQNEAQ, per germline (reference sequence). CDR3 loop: CASSYGTGASFATNEKLFF. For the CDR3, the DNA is TGTGCCAGCAGCTATGGGACAGGGGCTTCGTTTGCAACTAATGAAAAACTGTTTTTT.

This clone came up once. The CDR3 DNA sequence: TGTGCCAGCAGCCCTACCGATGCTTTCTTT. Encoded protein: CASSPTDAFF. The chain has TRBV7-9 and TRBJ1-1; D gene ambiguous. Germline V gene lookup returns CDR1 SEHNR and CDR2 FQNEAQ (reference sequence). With 5 bases removed from V and 11 bases from J, the gap between germline ends came to 9 bases. This CDR3 comprises 10 residues.

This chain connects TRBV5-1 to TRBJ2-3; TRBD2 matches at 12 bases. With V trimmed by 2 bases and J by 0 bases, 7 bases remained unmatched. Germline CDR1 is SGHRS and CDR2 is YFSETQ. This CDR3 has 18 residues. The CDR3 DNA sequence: TGCGCCAGCAGCTTTTCACCTAGCGGGGGGGCCAGCACAGATACGCAGTATTTT. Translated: CASSFSPSGGASTDTQYF.

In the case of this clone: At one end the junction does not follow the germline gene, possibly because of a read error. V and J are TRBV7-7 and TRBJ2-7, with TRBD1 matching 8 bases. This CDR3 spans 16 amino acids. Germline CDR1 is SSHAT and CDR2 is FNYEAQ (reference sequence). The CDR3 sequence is CASSPTHRTGRGEQYF. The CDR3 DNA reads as TGTGCTAGCAGCCCAACTCATCGGACAGGGCGCGGCGAGCAGTACTTC.

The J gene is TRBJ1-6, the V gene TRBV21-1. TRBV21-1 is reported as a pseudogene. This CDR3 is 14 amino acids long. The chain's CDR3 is CASSKAGINSPLHF. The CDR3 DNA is TGTGCCAGCAGCAAAGCTGGGATTAATTCACCCCTCCACTTT.